This T cell receptor (beta chain) comes out of a study of blood T cell repertoires in COVID-19. Study overall: COVID-19 samples from acute and convalescent phases originated in the United States, Italy and Spain. From T cells, B-cell-depleted T cells, or PBMCs came the material, which was cDNA or gDNA.

The junction had 1 base not matched to a gene; V was cut back by 3 bases and J by 1 base. Per germline, CDR1 SGHNT and CDR2 YENEEA. The length of the CDR3 is 15 residues. Study processing details: Estimates of nucleated cell counts were drawn from the amplification of reference gene primers. Some clones are missing from TCRdb's copy, which holds only in-frame ones; the method was immunoSEQ multiplex PCR. V, J and clone size are taken as reported in that table, and D and trimming were inferred from the DNA itself. The sample consists of some 95,000 clones, under 85% of them appearing once. The chain carries TRBV11-3 and TRBJ2-3, with 10 bases lining up with TRBD1. The sample consisted of peripheral blood. The clonotype was recovered from a man between 65 and 85 years old with acute or convalescent COVID-19. CDR3 in amino acids: CASSFGTGGTDTQYF. The CDR3 DNA reads as TGTGCCAGCAGCTTCGGGACAGGGGGCACAGATACGCAGTATTTT.